This T cell receptor beta chain came from a study of T cells in Graves' hyperthyroidism and ophthalmopathy. General study findings and limits: Stable hyperthyroidism was separated from ophthalmopathy by a model based on 13 V-J features.

Graves' hyperthyroidism without ophthalmopathy progression within 18 months was termed stable. Clinicians diagnosed patients from clinical symptoms, serum thyroxine and TRAb, thyroid ultrasound and orbital computed tomography. Germline V gives CDR1 ENHRY, CDR2 SYGVKD. V lost 3 bases, J lost 7 bases, and 7 bases stayed unmatched. The CDR3 has 15 residues. This clonotype was detected many times. Its antigen is unknown. RNA transcripts served as the template for amplifying TCR beta CDR3 regions. First-round RT-PCR with HTBI primers amplified the TCR CDR3 region. TCRdb passed the multiplex PCR reads through MiXCR, listing each CDR3 protein once. The table lists approximately 500,000 distinct CDR3 sequences, about 43% of them singletons.

This chain connects TRBV10-3 to TRBJ1-2; the match to TRBD1 covers 11 bases. The clonotype originates from a woman between 18 and 29 years old with Graves' hyperthyroidism. Material: peripheral blood or thyroid tissue (not recorded which). The CDR3 sequence is CAISDGQGAHRGYTF. The CDR3 DNA sequence: TGTGCCATCAGTGATGGACAGGGGGCCCACCGTGGCTACACCTTC.